A single sample is the source of the 3 T cell receptor beta chains below, sequenced in a study of technical replicates of blood from a few donors. Assay: immunoSEQ multiplex PCR; the TCRdb copy retains only in-frame clones and omits some. In the table there are 91,000 or so clones, approximately 95% of which are singletons. Sequencing was performed on T cells isolated from PBMCs. The receptors here all came from a human donor in good health.

A remark on this clone: Its ends do not fully match the called genes, so a read error is possible. The rearrangement joins TRBV5-4 to TRBJ2-7; D might be TRBD2 (6 bases). The CDR3 has 13 residues. The germline V gene encodes CDR1 SGHNT and CDR2 YYREEE (reference sequence). The CDR3 nucleotides read TGTGCCAGCAGCTTGGGGGGGACGCAGGAGGGCCCCTTC. Amino acid sequence: CASSLGGTQEGPF.

V usage is TRBV18 and J usage is TRBJ1-5; tentatively, D is TRBD1 (6 bases). The CDR3 is 13 residues long. Germline-derived CDR1 and CDR2 are KGHSH and LQKENI. V was cut by 3 bases and J by 4 bases, with 7 bases left in between. CDR3 in amino acids: CASSPDRNQPQHF. The DNA of the CDR3 is TGTGCCAGCTCACCGGACAGAAATCAGCCCCAGCATTTT. The full variable domain, its missing parts supplied by reference TRBV18 and TRBJ1-5, is NAGVMQNPRHLVRRRGQEARLRCSPMKGHSHVYWYRQLPEEGLKFMVYLQKENIIDESGMPKERFSAEFPKEGPSILRIQQVVRGDSAAYFCASSPDRNQPQHFGDGTRLSIL.

The rearrangement uses TRBV30 and TRBJ1-2; 10 bases fit TRBD1. CDR3 length: 15 residues. V lost 2 bases to trimming and J lost 5 bases; unmatched junction nucleotides: 8. The germline V gene has CDR1 GTSNPN and CDR2 SVGIG (reference sequence). The CDR3 nucleotides are TGTGCCTGGAGTCTCCGTAGGACAGGGGGTTATGGCTACACCTTC. Its protein product is CAWSLRRTGGYGYTF.